This TCR beta chain was observed in a study of technical replicates of blood from several donors. In germline, CDR1 is MGHRA, CDR2 YSYEKL. V dropped 1 base and J dropped 6; count of bases not matched to a gene: 4. There are 14 residues in the CDR3. The table came from immunoSEQ multiplex PCR; TCRdb's copy has only in-frame clones and leaves some out. The sample comprises 65,000 to 85,000 clones, roughly 98% of which are singletons, and around 0.15% rests with the top ten. The genes are TRBV4-1 and TRBJ2-7; 9 bases map to TRBD2. Sequenced input: T cells isolated from PBMCs. The sequence was collected from a human donor in good health. This CDR3 is CASSQGGLALEQYF. The CDR3, as DNA: TGCGCCAGCAGCCAAGGGGGACTAGCCCTCGAGCAGTACTTC.